This T cell receptor (beta chain) was recovered during a study of cytomegalovirus exposure and HLA in healthy donors. This CDR3 comprises 14 residues. Germline CDR1 MGHRA, CDR2 YSYEKL. The PCR ran on 60 Vbeta and 13 Jbeta primers. This table comes from immunoSEQ multiplex PCR, and its TCRdb copy is limited to in-frame clones, with some not included. Of under 100,000 clones listed, 9.5% to 13% were seen once; the top ten hold approximately 23%. This clone was counted only a few times. The chain combines TRBV4-1 with TRBJ2-1, with TRBD2 matching over 11 bases. The source material was PBMCs. The TCR comes from a man between 60 and 75 years old in good health and CMV-seropositive. CDR3 protein: CAGSGGGPYNEQFF. The CDR3 DNA is TGCGCAGGTAGCGGGGGGGGGCCCTACAATGAGCAGTTCTTC.